This TCR beta chain was retrieved from a study of regulatory T cells in long-lasting Graves disease. Overall study context: The antithyroid drugs taken by newly diagnosed Graves' patients had been used for under 3 months. Whole-study results and caveats: Sampling was limited to peripheral blood rather than thyroid tissue.

In the case of this clonotype: What it binds is not known.

Trimming at V came to 0 bases and at J to 0 bases, leaving 5 bases not matched to a gene. Germline CDR1 and CDR2: SGHRS and YFSETQ. CDR3 length: 17 residues. Building of the TCR beta libraries involved iRepertoire HTBI primers and Arm-PCR of CDR3 regions. TCRdb ran MiXCR on the multiplex PCR reads and lists one entry per CDR3 protein. The sample holds 400,000 to 500,000 distinct CDR3 sequences, about 17% seen once. Time point noted: newly diagnosed GD, antithyroid drugs for less than 3 months. PBMCs provided the RNA from which the TCR library was made. Separately, the same data were catalogued under a study of T cells in Graves' hyperthyroidism and ophthalmopathy. This second report adds: Using the HTBI primer set, a first-round RT-PCR was run on the TCR CDR3. Before onset, by a median of approximately 5.9 months, the model predicted ophthalmopathy.

This sequence was found in a young woman with Graves disease. The sequences come from peripheral blood mononuclear cells (PBMCs), collected at new diagnosis, from a patient treated with antithyroid drugs. This sequence joins TRBV5-1 and TRBJ2-2; 7 bases line up with TRBD2. CDR3 DNA: TGCGCCAGCAGCTTGGCCGCTAGCGGCCCGAACACCGGGGAGCTGTTTTTT. It is translated as CASSLAASGPNTGELFF.